This T cell receptor beta chain stems from a study of CD8 T cells in ankylosing spondylitis. General observations from the study: Disease-linked clones bore a CD8+ phenotype, appearing relatively rarely in peripheral blood.

Trimming took 0 bases from V and 1 from J, leaving 4 bases between them. The CDR3 sequence is 13 residues long. Quantitative 5'-RACE with molecular barcodes produced the TCR beta libraries. One entry per CDR3 protein results from TCRdb running MiXCR on the 5' RACE reads. The profile shows 100,000 to 150,000 distinct CDR3 sequences, 7% to 10% of them singletons. Regarding this clonotype: The antigen is unknown.

This clonotype was obtained from a male donor with ankylosing spondylitis or in good health (not recorded which). The chain couples TRBV23-1 to TRBJ2-7; D gene unclear. TRBV23-1 is identified as an open reading frame with a role that is uncertain. The sequenced material came from blood, either unsorted or a sorted T cell fraction (not recorded which). CDR3 coding DNA: TGCGCCAGCAGTCAATCCATGTCCTACGAGCAGTACTTC. This encodes CASSQSMSYEQYF.